This T cell receptor (beta chain) was documented in a study of control samples from healthy donors and cancer patients. Measured with immunoSEQ multiplex PCR; TCRdb has only the in-frame clones, and not every one. The top ten clones hold approximately 10% of a sample with under 20,000 clones, over 80% of them seen once. This clone was detected a few times. This TCR derives from a woman aged 70 to 79 with colorectal cancer. Specimen: PBMCs.

The CDR3 loop reads CSASTAGANVLTF. In DNA, the CDR3 is TGCAGCGCCTCCACGGCTGGGGCCAACGTCCTGACTTTC. The J gene is TRBJ2-6, the V gene TRBV29-1; no firm D call. Trimming stripped 7 bases from V and 2 bases from J, with 9 bases between. Germline V gene data show CDR1 as SQVTM and CDR2 as ANQGSEA. The CDR3 contains 13 residues. The whole variable domain, filled in from reference TRBV29-1 and TRBJ2-6, reads SAVISQKPSRDICQRGTSLTIQCQVDSQVTMMFWYRQQPGQSLTLIATANQGSEATYESGFVIDKFPISRPNLTFSTLTVSNMSPEDSSIYLCSASTAGANVLTFGAGSRLTVL.